This T cell receptor (beta chain) was obtained from a study of blood T cells in healthy people across ages. About the study: In model experiments, template switching was able to capture about one barcoded beta molecule for every two T cells that were present.

All donors came from Russia, were Caucasian and healthy, and spanned ages roughly 6 to 95. V shed 1 base and J shed 5 bases, with 14 bases lying between them. The CDR3 contains 14 residues. The germline V gene encodes CDR1 SQVTM and CDR2 ANQGSEA. For this clonotype: No antigen is known for it.

The second PCR ran about 6 to 11 cycles with a sample-barcoded 5' primer and J-beta primers. Via MiXCR, TCRdb re-called the 5' RACE reads, giving one row per CDR3 protein. Of approximately 1.5 million distinct CDR3 sequences listed, around 36% are singletons. General observations from the study: What prevented conclusive comparison of naive and antigen-experienced cells was that PBMCs were unsorted.

The sequence came from a young woman in good health. The sample taken for sequencing was blood. The rearrangement joins TRBV29-1 to TRBJ1-2; a weak D match, TRBD1 (5 bases). This CDR3 reads CSVEVSGGKYGYTF. The CDR3 coding sequence is TGCAGCGTTGAAGTCTCTGGGGGTAAATATGGCTACACCTTC. Supplemented by reference TRBV29-1 and TRBJ1-2, the full variable domain reads SAVISQKPSRDICQRGTSLTIQCQVDSQVTMMFWYRQQPGQSLTLIATANQGSEATYESGFVIDKFPISRPNLTFSTLTVSNMSPEDSSIYLCSVEVSGGKYGYTFGSGTRLTVV.